These 21 T cell receptor beta chains were sequenced from one sample in a study of cytomegalovirus exposure and HLA in healthy donors. PCR amplification relied on 60 Vbeta primers (plus 13 Jbeta primers). Using immunoSEQ multiplex PCR, the repertoire was profiled, and TCRdb retains in-frame clones only, with some absent. The repertoire holds approximately 98,000 clones, with around 75% as singletons. Sequencing used PBMCs. The origin of the receptors is a man between 18 and 35 years old in good health and CMV-seropositive.

The chain joins TRBV7-8 to TRBJ1-2; 9 positions match TRBD1. V lost 3 bases and J lost 14; bases outside the gene matches: 7. CDR1 is SGHVS and CDR2 is FQNEAQ in the germline V gene. This CDR3 spans 12 amino acids. As DNA, the CDR3 is TGTGCCAGCAGCTTGGGACAGGGAATATGGACCTTC. Residues: CASSLGQGIWTF.

This clone has just a few counts. The rearrangement uses TRBV7-9 and TRBJ1-5; 9 bases agree with TRBD1. V was clipped by 4 bases and J by 1 base; unmatched bases: 8. The germline gives CDR1 SEHNR, CDR2 FQNEAQ (reference sequence). The CDR3 loop spans 17 amino acids. This chain's CDR3 is CASSSTGTGSSNQPQHF. The CDR3 coding sequence is TGTGCCAGCAGCTCCACCGGGACAGGGTCAAGCAATCAGCCCCAGCATTTT.

The chain employs TRBV5-4 and TRBJ2-7; TRBD2 is a possible D gene (7 bases). Germline-derived CDR1 and CDR2 are SGHNT and YYREEE (reference sequence). Trimming cost V 2 bases and J 3 bases, with 18 bases left between them. The CDR3 runs to 16 residues. CDR3 loop: CASSLWGGAGSYEQYF. DNA for the CDR3: TGTGCCAGCAGCTTATGGGGGGGGGCCGGTAGCTACGAGCAGTACTTC.

This clone was observed once. The chain joins TRBV5-1 to TRBJ2-5; 9 nucleotides agree with TRBD1. Germline CDR1 and CDR2: SGHRS and YFSETQ. The CDR3 runs to 16 residues. Unmatched junction bases numbered 3, after V lost 0 bases and J lost 0 bases. The CDR3 loop is CASSLAGTGNQETQYF. The CDR3 coding sequence is TGCGCCAGCAGCTTGGCAGGGACAGGGAACCAAGAGACCCAGTACTTC.

The rearrangement links TRBV14 to TRBJ2-7; 8 positions agree with TRBD2. The CDR3 extends over 16 amino acids. J gave up 3 bases and V 3 bases, and 10 bases lay outside the gene matches. CDR1 is SGHDN and CDR2 is FVKESK in the germline V gene. The CDR3 protein is CASSHSELAADYEQYF. CDR3 coding DNA: TGTGCCAGCAGCCATAGCGAACTAGCGGCGGACTACGAGCAGTACTTC.

This clone was found a few times. The V call is TRBV6-1, the J call TRBJ1-2; 7 bases agree with TRBD1. The CDR3 loop spans 12 amino acids. Germline CDR1 and CDR2: MNHNS and SASEGT. After removal of 5 bases from V and 6 bases from J, the junction contained 3 bases not matched to a gene. CDR3: CASSLTGNGYTF. CDR3 DNA sequence: TGTGCCAGCAGTTTGACAGGGAATGGCTACACCTTC.

This clone appeared a few times. V is TRBV5-6 and J is TRBJ1-1; perhaps TRBD1 as D (6 bases). The CDR3 spans 15 residues. V dropped 4 bases and J dropped 5 bases, with 18 bases sitting between them. Germline V gene sequence: CDR1 SGHDT, CDR2 YYEEEE. The DNA for the CDR3 is TGTGCCAGCAGCACCCGTGGGGGCGTTACAACTGAAGCTTTCTTT. Translation gives CASSTRGGVTTEAFF.

The V gene is TRBV28, the J gene TRBJ2-2; no clear D gene. This CDR3 region has 15 residues. Trimming took off 6 bases at V and 1 base at J, with 12 bases between the two ends. The V gene's germline CDR1 is MDHEN and CDR2 SYDVKM. The CDR3 coding sequence is TGTGCCAGCAGAGTTCGGAGTAGGAACACCGGGGAGCTGTTTTTT. It codes for CASRVRSRNTGELFF.

This rearrangement joins TRBV7-8 to TRBJ2-5, with D perhaps matching TRBD1 (8 bases). The assigned J gene may be wrong: the sequence end matches TRBJ2-7 better. The CDR3 spans 15 residues. CDR1 and CDR2 (germline): SGHVS, FQNEAQ. CDR3 sequence reads: CASSYGQGGGFEQYF. The DNA for the CDR3 is TGTGCCAGCAGCTATGGACAGGGAGGGGGTTTCGAGCAGTACTTC.

This clone occurred once. This rearrangement joins TRBV27 to TRBJ2-7; D gene uncertain. Germline CDR1 is MNHEY and CDR2 is SMNVEV (reference sequence). The length of the CDR3 is 13 residues. V was pared by 5 bases and J by 1 base, with 9 bases between. As DNA, the CDR3 is TGTGCCAGCAGTCCCTACCCATCCTACGAGCAGTACTTC. Its translation is CASSPYPSYEQYF.

The rearrangement links TRBV30 to TRBJ1-4; maybe TRBD1 (5 bases). Germline V gives CDR1 GTSNPN, CDR2 SVGIG (reference sequence). With 0 bases removed from V and 0 bases from J, the gap between germline ends came to 8 bases. The CDR3 spans 15 residues. CDR3 coding DNA: TGTGCCTGGAGTGTACAGGCAGCAACTAATGAAAAACTGTTTTTT. It codes for CAWSVQAATNEKLFF. Together with reference TRBV30 and TRBJ1-4, the CDR3 gives the full variable domain: SQTIHQWPATLVQPVGSPLSLECTVEGTSNPNLYWYRQAAGRGLQLLFYSVGIGQISSEVPQNLSASRPQDRQFILSSKKLLLSDSGFYLCAWSVQAATNEKLFFGSGTQLSVL.

The chain recombines TRBV6-1 with TRBJ1-4; 7 nucleotides align to TRBD1. The V gene end was trimmed by 7 bases and the J gene end by 8 bases; junction bases not matched to a gene: 13. There are 15 residues in the CDR3. The germline gives CDR1 MNHNS, CDR2 SASEGT. The CDR3 region is CASKKVFTGDEKLFF. CDR3 DNA sequence: TGTGCCAGCAAGAAGGTCTTCACAGGGGACGAAAAACTGTTTTTT.

V usage is TRBV28 and J usage is TRBJ1-2; D not certain. The CDR3 is 14 amino acids. Germline V gene lookup returns CDR1 MDHEN and CDR2 SYDVKM. V gave up 4 bases and J gave up 4 bases, with 13 bases separating them. In DNA, the CDR3 is TGTGCCAGCAGTTCCTATTTGCGGGTCTATGGCTACACCTTC. This encodes CASSSYLRVYGYTF.

The rearrangement uses TRBV9 and TRBJ2-5; 10 nucleotides align to TRBD2. Germline assignment: CDR1 SGDLS and CDR2 YYNGEE. Germline trimming cut 0 bases from V and 6 bases from J; bases unmatched to any gene: 5. The CDR3 contains 15 residues. For the CDR3, the DNA is TGTGCCAGCAGCGTAGAAGCGGGGGGGCGGAAGACCCAGTACTTC. This gives the protein CASSVEAGGRKTQYF.

This CDR3 is CATSTGNFYEQYF. The CDR3 DNA sequence: TGTGCCACCAGTACAGGAAATTTTTACGAGCAGTACTTC. The rearrangement uses TRBV15 and TRBJ2-7, with D tentatively TRBD1 (5 bases). V was shortened by 6 bases and J by 4 bases, with 13 bases between the two germline ends. The CDR3 is 13 residues long. The germline V gene encodes CDR1 LNHNV and CDR2 YYDKDF (reference sequence).

The chain couples TRBV6-5 to TRBJ2-1; possibly TRBD1 for D (5 bases). The length of the CDR3 is 13 residues. Trimming took 7 bases from V and 2 from J, leaving 9 bases between them. Looked up from germline, CDR1 is MNHEY and CDR2 is SVGAGI. The CDR3 sequence: CASTEGAYNEQFF. In nucleotides, the CDR3 is TGTGCCAGCACCGAAGGGGCCTACAATGAGCAGTTCTTC.

J is TRBJ2-5 and V is TRBV10-3; TRBD1 might be the D (5 bases). This CDR3 has 13 residues. Germline-derived CDR1 and CDR2 are ENHRY and SYGVKD. V lost 5 bases and J lost 1, with 8 bases in between. The CDR3 DNA sequence: TGTGCCATCAGTCTGGGGCCCCAAGAGACCCAGTACTTC. Amino acid sequence: CAISLGPQETQYF.

The rearrangement links TRBV4-2 to TRBJ1-6; D might be TRBD1 (5 bases). This CDR3 spans 15 amino acids. In germline, CDR1 is LGHNA, CDR2 YNFKEQ. The V and J ends lost 0 bases and 7 bases respectively, with 10 bases between them. CDR3: CASSQDVGVNSPLHF. The CDR3 bases are TGTGCCAGCAGCCAAGATGTAGGGGTCAATTCACCCCTCCACTTT.

This clone has only one observation. The genes are TRBV7-3 and TRBJ1-6; no reliable D call. The CDR3 contains 19 residues. With 1 base removed from V and 0 bases from J, the gap between germline ends came to 16 bases. Germline V gene data show CDR1 as SGHTA and CDR2 as FQGTGA. CDR3 bases: TGTGCCAGCAGCTTAATAAGATCCGGGAGAAGCTCCTATAATTCACCCCTCCACTTT. The encoded protein is CASSLIRSGRSSYNSPLHF.

This chain links TRBV7-2 with TRBJ2-7, with a tentative D call TRBD2 (6 bases). The length of the CDR3 is 13 residues. Germline V lookup: CDR1 SGHTA, CDR2 FQGNSA. The V gene lost 5 bases and the J gene lost 2 bases, with 10 bases spanning the gap. The DNA of the CDR3 is TGTGCCAGCAGCACACGACTAGCCTACGAGCAGTACTTC. This codes for CASSTRLAYEQYF. Combining the CDR3 with reference TRBV7-2 and TRBJ2-7 gives the whole variable domain GAGVSQSPSNKVTEKGKDVELRCDPISGHTALYWYRQSLGQGLEFLIYFQGNSAPDKSGLPSDRFSAERTGGSVSTLTIQRTQQEDSAVYLCASSTRLAYEQYFGPGTRLTVT.

The chain carries TRBV18 and TRBJ1-5, with 7 bases matching TRBD1. Germline trimming cut 2 bases from V and 4 bases from J; bases unmatched to any gene: 2. This CDR3 spans 14 amino acids. Germline lookup yields CDR1 KGHSH and CDR2 LQKENI. CDR3 amino acids: CASSPGQVNQPQHF. CDR3 DNA sequence: TGTGCCAGCTCACCAGGACAGGTGAATCAGCCCCAGCATTTT.